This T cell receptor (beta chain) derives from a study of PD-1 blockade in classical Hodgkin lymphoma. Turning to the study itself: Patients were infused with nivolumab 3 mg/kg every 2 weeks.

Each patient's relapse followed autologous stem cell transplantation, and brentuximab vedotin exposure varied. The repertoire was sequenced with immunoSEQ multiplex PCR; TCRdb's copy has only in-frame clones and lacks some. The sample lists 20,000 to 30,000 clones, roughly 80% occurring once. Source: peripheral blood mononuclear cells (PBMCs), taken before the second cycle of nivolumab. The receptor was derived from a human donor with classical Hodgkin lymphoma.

The DNA of the CDR3 is TGTGCCAGCAGCTTCTACGGTGGACTAGAAGCTTTCTTT. It yields the protein CASSFYGGLEAFF. The chain employs TRBV7-9 and TRBJ1-1, with unresolved D. The length of the CDR3 is 13 residues. In germline, CDR1 is SEHNR, CDR2 FQNEAQ (reference sequence). Deletions cut 3 bases from V and 8 bases from J, with 13 bases between. Combining the CDR3 with reference TRBV7-9 and TRBJ1-1 gives the whole variable domain DTGVSQNPRHKITKRGQNVTFRCDPISEHNRLYWYRQTLGQGPEFLTYFQNEAQLEKSRLLSDRFSAERPKGSFSTLEIQRTEQGDSAMYLCASSFYGGLEAFFGQGTRLTVV.